Listed here are 24 T cell receptor beta chains from one sample, sequenced in a study of T cells after yellow fever vaccination (dated by TCRdb to about 2019). The treatment or condition label corresponds to: live attenuated yellow fever vaccine strain. The method behind the library was 5' RACE. TCRdb lists the instrument as Illumina NovaSeq 6000. TCRdb cleaned the public reads at Q25 with fastp, built clones with MiXCR and kept in-frame beta chains. Each record represents a unique CDR3 protein, reported with the most common genes and DNA among its rows. Within this sample are under 400,000 distinct CDR3 sequences, with about an eighth of them counted one time only. Together, the top ten hold 3.2% of the sample. Sequenced material: CD4+ T cells sorted from PBMCs, taken 15 days after the yellow fever booster vaccination. The origin of the receptors is a young man who received the YFV17D yellow fever vaccine.

This clonotype was seen more than once but under ten times. The chain carries TRBV7-9 and TRBJ1-1, with D tentatively TRBD1 (5 bases). Trimming left V 5 bases short and J 1 base short, with 11 bases between. This CDR3 has 14 amino acids. Germline loops: CDR1 SEHNR, CDR2 FQNEAQ (reference sequence). The CDR3 nucleotides are TGTGCCAGCAGCCAACAGGAATCGAACACTGAAGCTTTCTTT. This gives the protein CASSQQESNTEAFF.

This clonotype turned up a few times. The rearrangement links TRBV6-5 to TRBJ1-1; 7 bases align to TRBD1. Germline assignment: CDR1 MNHEY and CDR2 SVGAGI. V lost 8 bases to trimming and J lost 6 bases; unmatched junction nucleotides: 18. The CDR3 covers 16 residues. The CDR3 sequence: CASRVQTGAPGPEAFF. CDR3 in DNA: TGTGCCAGCCGAGTTCAAACAGGGGCCCCGGGTCCTGAAGCTTTCTTT.

This clonotype was counted only a few times. The V gene is TRBV2, the J gene TRBJ1-2; D gene uncertain. The ends were cut back, 3 bases at V and 8 bases at J, with 16 bases in the middle. CDR1 is SNHLY, CDR2 FYNNEI, per germline. The length of the CDR3 is 14 residues. CDR3: CASSEGIGGRGYTF. In nucleotides, the CDR3 is TGTGCCAGCAGTGAGGGTATCGGAGGCAGGGGCTACACCTTC.

V is TRBV9 and J is TRBJ1-4; TRBD1 aligns across 9 bases. The ends lost 3 bases at V and 8 bases at J; junction bases unmatched: 8. CDR3 length: 15 amino acids. The germline gives CDR1 SGDLS, CDR2 YYNGEE. The CDR3, as DNA: TGTGCCAGCAGCGGCCCGGGACAGGGTGGAGAAAAACTGTTTTTT. It yields the protein CASSGPGQGGEKLFF.

The chain links TRBV6-2 or TRBV6-3 to TRBJ2-7, with TRBD1 identical over 7 bases. The CDR3 is made up of 14 amino acids. In germline, CDR1 is MNHEY, CDR2 SVGEGT. Trimming cost V 8 bases and J 2 bases; bases outside gene matches: 9. The CDR3 loop reads CASGFGTAPYEQYF. The DNA for the CDR3 is TGTGCCAGCGGATTTGGGACAGCCCCCTACGAGCAGTACTTC.

This clonotype was observed a handful of times. CDR3 sequence reads: CASTKIGQPYGYTF. The DNA for the CDR3 is TGTGCCAGCACCAAAATAGGACAGCCCTATGGCTACACCTTC. The chain links TRBV11-2 to TRBJ1-2; possibly TRBD1 for D (6 bases). Trimming took off 7 bases at V and 4 bases at J, with 16 bases between the two ends. The CDR3 length is 14 residues. Germline CDR1 and CDR2: SGHAT and FQNNGV.

This clonotype was counted only a few times. J is TRBJ2-5 and V is TRBV7-2; 7 nucleotides align to TRBD2. The CDR3 has 15 residues. Germline V gene data show CDR1 as SGHTA and CDR2 as FQGNSA. Trimming took 4 bases from V and 4 from J; bases not matched to a gene: 9. CDR3 loop: CASSSQTSVGETQYF. The CDR3 nucleotides are TGTGCCAGCAGCTCCCAAACTAGCGTAGGAGAGACCCAGTACTTC.

The chain employs TRBV7-2 and TRBJ2-5, with D possibly being TRBD1 or TRBD2 (5 bases each). Germline values: CDR1 SGHTA, CDR2 FQGNSA. The CDR3 spans 14 residues. V was pared by 4 bases and J by 5 bases, with 14 bases between. The CDR3 DNA follows: TGTGCCAGCAGCTCCGAATGGGGCGGGGAGACCCAGTACTTC. Its translation is CASSSEWGGETQYF.

This clonotype turned up a few times. The genes are TRBV4-2 and TRBJ2-5; 9 positions agree with TRBD1. This CDR3 contains 15 residues. Germline V lookup: CDR1 LGHNA, CDR2 YNFKEQ. J was trimmed by 4 bases and V by 4 bases; bases with no gene match: 7. In DNA form, the CDR3 reads TGTGCCAGCAGCCCAGACAGGGGGGGCGGAGAGACCCAGTACTTC. Amino acids: CASSPDRGGGETQYF.

About this clonotype itself: This may be a read error, as it is one base from a much larger clone. The chain combines TRBV7-9 with TRBJ1-2; unclear D gene. V dropped 1 base and J dropped 4 bases, with 4 bases sitting between them. Germline CDR1 reads SEHNR; CDR2 reads FQNEAQ (reference sequence). The CDR3 totals 12 residues. For the CDR3, the DNA is TGTGCCAGCAGCTTAGGGCCCTATGGCTACACCTTC. Protein product: CASSLGPYGYTF.

This clonotype was found many times. The chain uses TRBV4-1 and TRBJ1-5; no firm D call. Germline CDR1 MGHRA, CDR2 YSYEKL. This CDR3 has 15 residues. V dropped 0 bases and J dropped 4 bases, with 10 bases sitting between them. The CDR3 sequence: CASSQDGQENQPQHF. In DNA, the CDR3 is TGCGCCAGCAGCCAAGACGGGCAAGAAAATCAGCCCCAGCATTTT.

The chain links TRBV6-5 to TRBJ2-6; no definite D call. The CDR3 consists of 17 residues. V was pared by 0 bases and J by 0 bases, with 9 bases between. The germline gives CDR1 MNHEY, CDR2 SVGAGI. The CDR3 is CASSYSGESSGANVLTF. The CDR3 nucleotides are TGTGCCAGCAGTTACTCAGGAGAAAGCTCTGGGGCCAACGTCCTGACTTTC.

This clonotype was picked up one time. The chain employs TRBV7-2 and TRBJ1-1; D remains ambiguous. Germline values: CDR1 SGHTA, CDR2 FQGNSA. Trimming cost V 3 bases and J 5 bases, with 10 bases left between them. This CDR3 contains 13 residues. The CDR3 DNA reads TGTGCCAGCAGCTTTGTGTCGCGTACTGAAGCTTTCTTT. Its protein is CASSFVSRTEAFF.

This chain links TRBV11-2 with TRBJ2-1, with TRBD1 identical over 7 bases. The CDR3 is 12 residues long. The trim removed 4 bases at V and 9 bases at J, leaving 3 bases unmatched. Germline loops: CDR1 SGHAT, CDR2 FQNNGV. The CDR3 DNA sequence: TGTGCCAGCAGCTACAGGGGTACTGAGCAGTTCTTC. Translated: CASSYRGTEQFF.

The table lists this clonotype with a few counts. CDR3 DNA sequence: TGTGCCAGCAGCTTAGCGGTGGCCAGCACAGATACGCAGTATTTT. This encodes CASSLAVASTDTQYF. This sequence joins TRBV7-9 and TRBJ2-3; D unclear. Germline CDR1 reads SEHNR; CDR2 reads FQNEAQ (reference sequence). Trimming took 0 bases from V and 0 from J, leaving 7 bases between them. CDR3 length: 15 amino acids.

The V call is TRBV5-1, the J call TRBJ2-1, with D perhaps assigned TRBD1 or TRBD2 (5 bases each). V shed 6 bases and J shed 11 bases, with 18 bases lying between them. The CDR3 loop spans 13 amino acids. Germline lookup yields CDR1 SGHRS and CDR2 YFSETQ. CDR3 bases: TGCGCCAGCAAGACCGGGACCCGCGGTAAGCAGTTCTTC. Translating gives CASKTGTRGKQFF.

CDR3 sequence (DNA): TGTGCCAGCAGTTTAAACGGGGGGGCCGGGAAAAAACAGTACTTC. Translating it yields CASSLNGGAGKKQYF. The chain joins TRBV12-3 or TRBV12-4 to TRBJ2-4; 8 bases map to TRBD2. The CDR3 extends over 15 amino acids. V shed 2 bases and J 13 bases; nucleotides not matched to a gene: 13.

This clonotype was found a few times. This rearrangement joins TRBV11-2 to TRBJ2-3; the match to TRBD2 covers 11 bases. The CDR3 runs 14 residues. Germline assignment: CDR1 SGHAT and CDR2 FQNNGV. CDR3 coding DNA: TGTGCACAGCTAGCGGGGGGAGTCACAGATACGCAGTATTTT. It specifies CAQLAGGVTDTQYF.

V gene TRBV10-2 combines with J gene TRBJ1-1; a possible D gene is TRBD1 (5 bases). V gave up 6 bases and J gave up 5 bases, with 16 bases separating them. Germline values: CDR1 WSHSY, CDR2 SAAADI. CDR3 length: 14 residues. The CDR3 bases are TGCGCCAGCAGCGAAGAGGGGCGCGGGACTGAAGCTTTCTTT. This translates into CASSEEGRGTEAFF.

V gene TRBV10-3 combines with J gene TRBJ1-3; D unresolved. The V gene lost 3 bases and the J gene lost 2 bases, with 8 bases spanning the gap. The CDR3 totals 14 residues. Germline values: CDR1 ENHRY, CDR2 SYGVKD. CDR3 sequence: CAISETGTGNTIYF. The CDR3 region has the DNA TGTGCCATCAGTGAAACCGGGACTGGAAACACCATATATTTT.

In its sample, this clonotype was seen a few times. The J gene is TRBJ1-2, the V gene TRBV7-2; D remains ambiguous. CDR3 length equals 13 residues. V lost 4 bases to trimming and J lost 2 bases, with 8 bases between them. The germline gives CDR1 SGHTA, CDR2 FQGNSA. The CDR3, as DNA: TGTGCCAGCAGCTCGTTCGGGAACTATGGCTACACCTTC. Its translation is CASSSFGNYGYTF.

This chain connects TRBV20-1 to TRBJ1-1; 7 bases align to TRBD1. Germline assignment: CDR1 DFQATT and CDR2 SNEGSKA (reference sequence). Unmatched junction bases numbered 7, after V lost 2 bases and J lost 1 base. This CDR3 is 15 amino acids long. The CDR3 DNA reads TGCAGTGCTAGACTCTCAGGGGGAGGGAACACTGAAGCTTTCTTT. Protein product: CSARLSGGGNTEAFF.

This clonotype appeared a few times. V is TRBV3-1 and J is TRBJ1-2, with TRBD1 matching over 8 bases. Germline-derived CDR1 and CDR2 are LGHDT and YNNKEL (reference sequence). The CDR3 runs to 12 residues. Unmatched junction bases numbered 5, after V lost 3 bases and J lost 11 bases. This CDR3 reads CASSQEDRGYTF. CDR3 DNA sequence: TGTGCCAGCAGCCAGGAAGACAGGGGATACACCTTC. The complete variable domain, with remaining parts taken from reference TRBV3-1 and TRBJ1-2, reads DTAVSQTPKYLVTQMGNDKSIKCEQNLGHDTMYWYKQDSKKFLKIMFSYNNKELIINETVPNRFSPKSPDKAHLNLHINSLELGDSAVYFCASSQEDRGYTFGSGTRLTVV.

The chain joins TRBV20-1 to TRBJ2-5; TRBD2 might be the D (6 bases). Trimming stripped 0 bases from V and 5 bases from J, with 13 bases between. The CDR3 consists of 14 residues. Germline-derived CDR1 and CDR2 are DFQATT and SNEGSKA (reference sequence). CDR3 bases: TGCAGTGCTAGAGATATTGAGAGCGGGGAGACCCAGTACTTC. It yields the protein CSARDIESGETQYF.